The sequence of this TCR beta chain was determined in a study of tumor-infiltrating lymphocytes in primary liver carcinoma. Study-level background: Samples gave roughly 3.65 to 8 million productive TCRbeta reads, similar across tissue types. General study findings and limits: Tumor region pairs showed greater overlap than either tumor-adjacent or tumor-blood pairs did.

The germline gives CDR1 SGHAT, CDR2 FQDESV (reference sequence). The germline V and J ends were trimmed by 5 bases and 2 bases, with 12 bases remaining between them. The CDR3 contains 14 residues. The researchers produced TCR beta cDNA from around 0.5 ug total RNA with a constant-region primer. Three-round nested multiplex PCR performed with slightly modified ARM-PCR produced the TCR beta libraries. Running approximately 10 cycles apiece, the first two PCR rounds relied on TRBV1-TRBV30 forward primers together with a C-beta reverse primer. TCRdb called the multiplex PCR reads again in MiXCR, with one record for every CDR3 protein. The sample carries some 180,000 distinct CDR3 sequences, over 50% recorded once. This clonotype was observed a few times. Antigen specificity is unknown. Since a much larger clone is just one base distant, this may be a read error. Unsorted whole blood yielded the blood RNA, and germline DNA was also extracted. Chronic HBV infection was present in the patients, who were treatment-naive. Approximately 4.3 milliliters of peripheral blood were drawn preoperatively.

The chain has TRBV11-1 and TRBJ2-5; tentatively, D is TRBD1 (6 bases). This sequence originates from a man aged 35 to 55 with primary liver carcinoma and hepatitis B virus infection. The sample comprised peripheral blood. The CDR3 sequence is CASSPPGQQETQYF. CDR3 nucleotide sequence: TGTGCCAGCAGCCCACCGGGACAACAAGAGACCCAGTACTTC.